The rows below give T cell receptor beta chains drawn from one sample of a study of blood T cell repertoires in COVID-19. TCRdb keeps only in-frame clones here, not all; method: immunoSEQ multiplex PCR. The sample carries about 99,000 clones, 84% recorded once. The sequencing sample was made of peripheral blood. These receptor sequences come from an older man with active or convalescent COVID-19. Each CDR3 is given with its conserved first and last residue. D genes are given only for firm matches. Clone size is stated in some rows and not others, as once, few, many or a class when expanded.

V	J	D	size	CDR3	DNA
TRBV5-4	TRBJ2-5	-	-	CASSSPGLAQETQYF	TGTGCCAGCAGCTCACCGGGACTTGCCCAAGAGACCCAGTACTTC
TRBV6-5	TRBJ1-3	-	-	CASSSWTVRSGNTIYF	TGTGCCAGCAGTTCGTGGACAGTTCGCTCTGGAAACACCATATATTTT
TRBV5-1	TRBJ2-1	TRBD1	-	CASSTSDRLNEQFF	TGCGCCAGCAGCACATCGGACAGGCTCAATGAGCAGTTCTTC
TRBV21-1	TRBJ2-6	-	-	CASSKVTGGSGANVLTF	TGTGCCAGCAGCAAAGTAACAGGGGGCTCTGGGGCCAACGTCCTGACTTTC
TRBV9	TRBJ2-3	TRBD2	-	CASSVKASGGDTQYF	TGTGCCAGCAGCGTAAAAGCTAGCGGGGGTGATACGCAGTATTTT
TRBV19	TRBJ1-3	-	-	CASSPGSAVSGNTIYF	TGTGCCAGTAGTCCCGGCTCCGCGGTCTCTGGAAACACCATATATTTT
TRBV6-5	TRBJ2-3	-	-	CASSSRTSTDTQYF	TGTGCCAGCAGTTCGAGGACTAGCACAGATACGCAGTATTTT
TRBV2	TRBJ2-7	-	-	CASSPQGTYYEQYF	TGTGCCAGCAGTCCACAGGGGACTTACTACGAGCAGTACTTC
TRBV6-2/TRBV6-3	TRBJ1-6	TRBD1	-	CASSYSYTGGLAPLHF	TGTGCCAGCAGTTACTCGTATACAGGGGGCCTGGCGCCCCTCCACTTT
TRBV5-5	TRBJ1-6	TRBD1	-	CASSLFAGGNSPLHF	TGTGCCAGCAGCTTGTTTGCAGGGGGTAATTCACCCCTCCACTTT
TRBV14	TRBJ2-5	-	-	CASSPFGGRETQYF	TGTGCCAGCAGCCCTTTCGGGGGGCGTGAGACCCAGTACTTC
TRBV2	TRBJ1-1	-	-	CASRIELHTEAFF	TGTGCCAGCAGAATTGAGCTACACACTGAAGCTTTCTTT
TRBV20-1	TRBJ2-5	TRBD1	-	CSASDRGETQYF	TGCAGTGCTAGTGACAGGGGGGAGACCCAGTACTTC
TRBV19	TRBJ1-1	TRBD1	-	CASRTQGAGTEAFF	TGTGCCAGTAGAACACAGGGGGCTGGCACTGAAGCTTTCTTT
TRBV23-1	TRBJ2-2	TRBD1	once	CASSQLGQGANSGELFF	TGCGCCAGCAGTCAACTTGGGCAGGGGGCTAATTCCGGGGAGCTGTTTTTT
TRBV4-2	TRBJ2-3	TRBD2	-	CASSQDGTSGGQLTDTQYF	TGTGCCAGCAGCCAAGACGGGACTAGCGGGGGGCAGCTAACAGATACGCAGTATTTT
TRBV5-1	TRBJ1-1	TRBD1	-	CASKGTGSNTEAFF	TGCGCCAGCAAAGGGACAGGGTCAAACACTGAAGCTTTCTTT
TRBV5-1	TRBJ1-1	-	-	CASSLGGANTEAFF	TGCGCCAGCAGCTTGGGTGGGGCGAACACTGAAGCTTTCTTT
TRBV5-1	TRBJ2-7	TRBD1	-	CASSPGTGHEQYF	TGCGCCAGCAGCCCAGGGACAGGCCACGAGCAGTACTTC
TRBV5-6	TRBJ1-4	-	-	CASSLSFRGELFF	TGTGCCAGCAGCTTGTCATTCCGAGGAGAACTGTTTTTT
TRBV4-1	TRBJ1-2	-	once	CASSQEGMFYGYTF	TGCGCCAGCAGCCAAGAGGGCATGTTCTATGGCTACACCTTC
TRBV5-4	TRBJ2-3	-	-	CASGLRDSDTQYF	TGTGCCAGCGGTCTCAGGGATTCGGATACGCAGTATTTT
TRBV24-1	TRBJ2-1	-	-	CATSDLQNPSNEQFF	TGTGCCACCAGTGATTTGCAGAACCCCTCCAATGAGCAGTTCTTC
TRBV7-2	TRBJ2-5	TRBD2	-	CASSLILAVQETQYF	TGTGCCAGCAGCTTAATACTAGCGGTCCAAGAGACCCAGTACTTC
TRBV28	TRBJ1-1	-	-	CASSFFPAGNTEAFF	TGTGCCAGCAGTTTCTTTCCGGCAGGGAACACTGAAGCTTTCTTT
TRBV5-4	TRBJ1-6	TRBD1	-	CASSRDSGSPLHF	TGTGCCAGCAGCCGGGACAGTGGTTCACCCCTCCACTTT
TRBV27	TRBJ2-3	TRBD2	-	CASARTSRPDTQYF	TGTGCCAGCGCGCGGACTAGTCGGCCAGATACGCAGTATTTT
TRBV3-1/TRBV3-2	TRBJ1-1	TRBD1	-	CASSLRDRDTEAFF	TGTGCCAGCAGCCTCCGGGACAGGGACACTGAAGCTTTCTTT
TRBV27	TRBJ1-4	-	-	CASSQRATNEKLFF	TGTGCCAGCAGTCAAAGAGCTACTAATGAAAAACTGTTTTTT
TRBV30	TRBJ1-2	TRBD1	-	CAWGRDSYGYTF	TGTGCCTGGGGTCGGGACAGCTATGGCTACACCTTC
TRBV7-2	TRBJ2-7	-	-	CASSRSDGTYEQYF	TGTGCCAGCAGCCGGTCGGACGGGACCTACGAGCAGTACTTC
TRBV7-2	TRBJ2-1	TRBD2	few	CASSFPGLAGAGEQFF	TGTGCCAGCAGCTTTCCCGGACTAGCGGGGGCAGGGGAGCAGTTCTTC
TRBV10-3	TRBJ2-6	-	-	CAIRRGGTGQPGANVLTF	TGTGCCATCAGGAGGGGAGGGACAGGCCAACCTGGGGCCAACGTCCTGACTTTC
TRBV24-1	TRBJ2-5	-	-	CATRGLGETQYF	TGTGCCACCCGAGGGCTGGGGGAGACCCAGTACTTC
TRBV5-1	TRBJ2-2	TRBD1	-	CASSSGTANTGELFF	TGCGCCAGCAGCTCCGGGACAGCGAACACCGGGGAGCTGTTTTTT
TRBV19	TRBJ1-3	-	-	CASSLGQPGNTIYF	TGTGCCAGTAGCCTCGGACAGCCTGGAAACACCATATATTTT
TRBV28	TRBJ1-5	TRBD1	-	CASRSTGNNQPQHF	TGTGCCAGCAGGTCGACAGGGAACAATCAGCCCCAGCATTTT
TRBV7-3	TRBJ1-1	TRBD1	-	CASSFQTGGLTF	TGTGCCAGCAGTTTCCAGACAGGGGGTCTTACTTTT
TRBV5-1	TRBJ2-5	TRBD2	-	CASRTSEETQYF	TGCGCCAGCCGTACTAGCGAGGAGACCCAGTACTTC
TRBV6-5	TRBJ1-1	TRBD1	-	CASILTGVRTEAFF	TGTGCCAGCATTCTGACAGGGGTACGCACTGAAGCTTTCTTT
TRBV6-5	TRBJ2-7	-	-	CASQLKVGSYEQYF	TGTGCCAGCCAACTAAAAGTTGGTTCTTACGAGCAGTACTTC
TRBV11-2	TRBJ1-1	TRBD1	-	CASSRDRDTEAFF	TGTGCCAGCAGCAGAGACAGGGACACTGAAGCTTTCTTT
TRBV4-2	TRBJ2-3	-	-	CASSPRTTTSTDTQYF	TGTGCCAGCAGCCCTCGGACAACCACTAGCACAGATACGCAGTATTTT
TRBV4-1	TRBJ2-5	TRBD2	-	CASSQDILAGGRGAQYF	TGCGCCAGCAGCCAAGATATACTAGCGGGGGGACGCGGAGCCCAGTACTTC
TRBV30	TRBJ2-5	-	-	CAWSSPGLETQYF	TGTGCCTGGAGCTCACCGGGACTGGAGACCCAGTACTTC
TRBV12-3/TRBV12-4	TRBJ1-1	-	-	CASSFPRQTAFF	TGTGCCAGCAGTTTCCCCCGACAGACAGCTTTCTTT
TRBV28	TRBJ2-7	TRBD1	-	CASSLYTGTGVPYEQYF	TGTGCCAGCAGTTTATATACCGGGACAGGGGTTCCCTACGAGCAGTACTTC
TRBV27	TRBJ2-3	TRBD2	-	CASSPSMAGGGTDTQYF	TGTGCCAGCAGTCCAAGCATGGCGGGGGGAGGTACAGATACGCAGTATTTT
TRBV6-5	TRBJ1-4	-	-	CASSYWAATNEKLFF	TGTGCCAGCAGTTACTGGGCAGCAACTAATGAAAAACTGTTTTTT
TRBV2	TRBJ2-7	-	-	CASSERRDFSYEQYF	TGTGCCAGCAGTGAAAGGAGGGACTTTTCCTACGAGCAGTACTTC
TRBV21-1	TRBJ2-5	-	-	CASKETEGETQYF	TGTGCCAGCAAAGAGACAGAAGGGGAGACCCAGTACTTC
TRBV15	TRBJ2-1	-	-	CATSRLVRNEQFF	TGTGCCACCAGCAGACTAGTGCGCAATGAGCAGTTCTTC
TRBV18	TRBJ1-5	-	-	CASSPRWGQLNQPQHF	TGTGCCAGCTCACCACGGTGGGGACAATTAAATCAGCCCCAGCATTTT
TRBV28	TRBJ1-2	-	-	CASSSVYGYTF	TGTGCCAGCAGTTCTGTCTATGGCTACACCTTC
TRBV28	TRBJ1-5	-	-	CASRTSGGNQPQHF	TGTGCCAGTAGGACGTCGGGGGGCAATCAGCCCCAGCATTTT
TRBV6-6	TRBJ1-1	-	-	CASMGAKGTEAFF	TGTGCCAGCATGGGGGCAAAGGGCACTGAAGCTTTCTTT
TRBV5-1	TRBJ2-7	TRBD2	few	CASSYRGGADEQYF	TGCGCCAGCAGCTACCGCGGGGGGGCCGACGAGCAGTACTTC
TRBV5-4	TRBJ1-1	-	once	CASSSPEGGGIVAEAFF	TGTGCCAGCAGCTCCCCGGAGGGTGGGGGGATTGTCGCTGAAGCTTTCTTT
TRBV6-5	TRBJ1-5	-	-	CASRADGRDQPQHF	TGTGCCAGCAGAGCCGACGGGAGGGATCAGCCCCAGCATTTT
TRBV30	TRBJ1-2	TRBD1	once	CAWSVDGTANYGYTF	TGTGCCTGGAGTGTAGACGGGACAGCTAACTATGGCTACACCTTC